The subject of this entry is one T cell receptor beta chain. Seattle cases were enrolled at active infection and followed longitudinally. Source study methods: Reference gene primer amplification yielded estimated nucleated cell counts. Using immunoSEQ multiplex PCR, the repertoire was profiled, and TCRdb retains in-frame clones only, with some absent. The V and J calls and clone size come from that table; D and trimming were worked out from the DNA. The repertoire includes 200,000 to 300,000 clones, about 91% of them detected once, and around 2.6% sits in the top ten. These data belong to a study of blood T cell repertoires in COVID-19. Background on the study: The United States, Italy and Spain provided the acute and convalescent COVID-19 samples.

Deletions cut 1 base from V and 5 bases from J, with 11 bases between. The CDR3 length is 13 residues. Per the germline V gene, CDR1 is SQVTM and CDR2 is ANQGSEA. The material sequenced was peripheral blood. The TCR sequence derives from a person aged 18-35 years with COVID-19, enrolled during active disease. V gene TRBV29-1 combines with J gene TRBJ2-5; D is unclear. CDR3 protein: CSVEVGLMETQYF. In DNA, the CDR3 is TGCAGCGTTGAAGTGGGCCTTATGGAGACCCAGTACTTC.